This entry features one TCR beta chain sequence. Its target is not known. The V gene's germline CDR1 is MNHNY and CDR2 SVGAGI (reference sequence). The ends lost 3 bases at V and 3 bases at J; junction bases unmatched: 4. This CDR3 comprises 16 residues. The data are from a study of long-term antiretroviral therapy in people with HIV. Study-wide results and limits: Researchers lacked any data on ART adherence, viral resistance or therapy changes.

Prior to DNA extraction, the samples held about 1-11 million cryopreserved PBMC. Version v3.0 of the immunoSEQ assay ran at survey level. The data were produced by immunoSEQ multiplex PCR, yet TCRdb's version contains in-frame clones alone and is incomplete. The sample gives 30,000 to 40,000 clones, over 90% of which show up once; just over 3.5% is in the top ten. V and J are TRBV6-6 and TRBJ1-6; 8 positions match TRBD1. The clonotype originates from a woman in her forties or fifties with HIV. The sequencing here drew on unsorted PBMCs, taken 4.1 years after starting antiretroviral therapy. This CDR3 is CASSYDRGVYNSPLHF. The DNA for the CDR3 is TGTGCCAGCAGTTATGACAGGGGAGTCTATAATTCACCCCTCCACTTT.